This TCR beta chain was documented in a study of tissue T cells after allogeneic stem cell transplantation (dated by TCRdb to 2022 to 2024). For context, the study as a whole: The study profiled TCR beta repertoires across many tissues from research autopsies of patients with and without GVHD, plus mouse models of GVHD. On the human side, the study was prospective and observational, with no blinding or randomization.

Libraries were prepared through the immunoSEQ multiplex PCR assay. TCRbeta CDR3 sequencing was done by Adaptive Biotechnologies at survey depth, reporting CDR3 sequences, V/J genes, productive frequency and template counts. Amplification of TCR beta CDR3 regions started from genomic DNA instead of RNA. For the original study's pipeline: Jensen-Shannon divergence served to quantify pairwise repertoire overlap between tissues, with 0 meaning identical and 1 meaning complete divergence. Based on pairwise JSD values, tissues were grouped by single-linkage agglomerative hierarchical clustering, and the results were shown as dendrograms. GLIPH2 was applied to all patient samples using simulation_depth 1000, kmer_min_depth 3, and cdr3_length_cutoff 8, and only groups with more than two unique CDR3s were retained. A standardized tissue-overlap score extrapolated Jaccard GLIPH-group overlap across patients to a standard repertoire size of 1000 clones. Associations of diversity with clinical or experimental variables used linear mixed-effect models with tissue fixed effects and individual random effects. Not all clones reach the TCRdb copy of this immuneACCESS table, which keeps in-frame sequences only. Checked studies attribute under half of the gap to unresolved V genes and leave the rest unexplained. The D gene and trimming were derived from the DNA, and the V and J assignments and clone size from that table. The sample has 6,500 to 7,500 clones on record, approximately 46% of them singletons. The ten largest account for more than 6% of the sample.

The time point label here, explained by the study, means: mouse harvest day 7 after allogeneic transplant. Mouse grafts combined 10^7 T-cell-depleted bone marrow cells with 10^6 splenic CD5+ T cells, given via tail vein injection. Mouse GVHD was modeled in a major MHC-mismatch B6 (H2b) into BALB/c (H2d) model, with tissues profiled at day 7 or 14. Mouse tissues and retro-orbital blood were harvested on day 7 or 14 post-transplant using separate sterile tools per animal; livers were flushed beforehand. Before genomic DNA isolation with the DNeasy Blood & Tissue Kit, mouse tissues were minced with razor blades in buffered saline. Findings and caveats that apply to the study as a whole: Few T cell clones were found to be shared across patients, but shared repertoire signatures across patients were revealed in a tissue-specific fashion by motif-based clustering. A small and clinically heterogeneous patient cohort was studied, and sampling depth was acknowledged as a limitation. The study did not determine which tissue TCRs were alloreactive or antigen-specific, and some clones might have been persisting host cells. Within patients, how anatomically similar tissues were was a major factor shaping TCR repertoire composition, regardless of disease or transplant status. In both patients and mice, T cells from blood and spleen picked up only a limited part of the TCR repertoire that was detected in tissues.

Comments on this clone: Its antigen is not yet known. Being a mouse receptor, it is described with mouse gene labels and germline sequences. The read terminates 1 residue ahead of where the CDR3 ends, so the germline J gene completes it.

From the germline V gene, CDR1 is KGHTA and CDR2 is FQNQQP. The CDR3 goes from the cysteine to the phenylalanine over 15 residues. Sequencing covers 42 bases of the CDR3, shown here with the frame starting at base 1. This sequence originates from a female BALB/c mouse given C57BL/6 T cells with graft-versus-host disease after an allogeneic hematopoietic cell transplant. Here the chain combines TRBV23 and TRBJ2-4; the table gives TRBD1 as D, unverified against the DNA. Specimen: gut tissue. The covered CDR3 bases are TGCTCCAGCAGTCACGACAGGGTGGGTCAAAACACCTTGTAC. This yields the protein CSSSHDRVGQNTLY. The CDR3, in full, reads CSSSHDRVGQNTLYF. With all but the CDR3 taken from the reference TRBV23 and TRBJ2-4 genes, the full variable domain is: DAAVTQKPRYLIKMKGQEAEMKCIPEKGHTAVFWYQQKQSKELKFLIYFQNQQPLDQIDMVKERFSAVCPSSSLCSLGIRTCEAEDSALYLCSSSHDRVGQNTLYFGAGTRLSVL.